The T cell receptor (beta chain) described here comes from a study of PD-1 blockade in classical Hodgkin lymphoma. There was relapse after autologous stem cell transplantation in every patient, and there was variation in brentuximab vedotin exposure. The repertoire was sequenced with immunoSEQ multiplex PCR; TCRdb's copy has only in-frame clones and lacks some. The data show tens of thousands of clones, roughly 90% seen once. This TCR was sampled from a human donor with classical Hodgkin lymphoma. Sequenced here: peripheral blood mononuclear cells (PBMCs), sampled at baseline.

Here the CDR3 DNA reads TGTGCCTGGAGCCCCGGGACTAGCGGGAGGGCCTACAATGAGCAGTTCTTC. Protein sequence: CAWSPGTSGRAYNEQFF. The chain uses TRBV30 and TRBJ2-1; 16 bases are shared with TRBD2. The CDR3 has 17 residues. Germline CDR1 and CDR2: GTSNPN and SVGIG (reference sequence). V lost 3 bases to trimming and J lost 2 bases; unmatched junction nucleotides: 4.